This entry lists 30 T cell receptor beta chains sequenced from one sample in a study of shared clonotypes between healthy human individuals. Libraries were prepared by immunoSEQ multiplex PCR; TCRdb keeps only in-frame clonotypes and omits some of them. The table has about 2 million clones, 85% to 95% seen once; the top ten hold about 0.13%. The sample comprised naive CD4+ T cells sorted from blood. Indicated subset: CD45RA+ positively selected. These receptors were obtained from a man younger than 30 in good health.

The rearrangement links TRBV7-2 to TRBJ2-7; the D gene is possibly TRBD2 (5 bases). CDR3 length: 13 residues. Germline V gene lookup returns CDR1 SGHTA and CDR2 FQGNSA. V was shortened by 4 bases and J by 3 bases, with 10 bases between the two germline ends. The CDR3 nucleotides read TGTGCCAGCAGCTCCACGGGAAACTACGAGCAGTACTTC. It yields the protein CASSSTGNYEQYF.

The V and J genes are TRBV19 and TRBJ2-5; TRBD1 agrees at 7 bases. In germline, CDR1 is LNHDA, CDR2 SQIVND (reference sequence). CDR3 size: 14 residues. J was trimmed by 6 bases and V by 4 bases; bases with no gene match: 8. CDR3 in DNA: TGTGCCAGTAGTACCCCTCACAGGGGCCAGACCCAGTACTTC. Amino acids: CASSTPHRGQTQYF.

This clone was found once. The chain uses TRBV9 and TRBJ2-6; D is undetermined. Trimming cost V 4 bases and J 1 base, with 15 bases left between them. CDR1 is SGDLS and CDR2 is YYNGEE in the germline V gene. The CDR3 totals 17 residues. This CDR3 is CASSPSLWGSGANVLTF. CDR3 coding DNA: TGTGCCAGCAGCCCCAGTCTGTGGGGTTCTGGGGCCAACGTCCTGACTTTC.

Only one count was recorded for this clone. The CDR3 is CATFRGAGETQYF. The CDR3 DNA follows: TGTGCCACTTTCAGGGGGGCCGGGGAGACCCAGTACTTC. The chain carries TRBV10-3 and TRBJ2-5, with a tentative D call TRBD1 (7 bases). V dropped 10 bases and J dropped 5 bases, with 17 bases sitting between them. Germline CDR1 and CDR2: ENHRY and SYGVKD. The CDR3 length is 13 residues.

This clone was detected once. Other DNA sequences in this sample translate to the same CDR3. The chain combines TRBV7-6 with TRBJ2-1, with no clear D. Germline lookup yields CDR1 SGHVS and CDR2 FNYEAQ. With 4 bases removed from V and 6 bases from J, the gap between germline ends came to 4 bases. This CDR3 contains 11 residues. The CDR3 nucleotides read TGTGCCAGCAGCTCCCTCAATGAGCAGTTCTTC. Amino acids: CASSSLNEQFF.

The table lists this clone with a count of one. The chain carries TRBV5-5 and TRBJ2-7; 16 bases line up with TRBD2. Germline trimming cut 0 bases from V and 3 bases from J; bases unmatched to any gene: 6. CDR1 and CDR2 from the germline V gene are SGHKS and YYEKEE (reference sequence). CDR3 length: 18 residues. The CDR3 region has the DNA TGTGCCAGCAGCTTGGAGGGACTAGCGGGAGGGTACCTCTACGAGCAGTACTTC. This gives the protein CASSLEGLAGGYLYEQYF.

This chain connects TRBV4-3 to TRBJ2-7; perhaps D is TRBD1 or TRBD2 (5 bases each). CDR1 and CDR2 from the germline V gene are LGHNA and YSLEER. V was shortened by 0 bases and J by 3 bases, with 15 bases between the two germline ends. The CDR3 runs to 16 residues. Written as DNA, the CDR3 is TGCGCCAGCAGCCAAGATTTGAGTTTGGGGGTCTACGAGCAGTACTTC. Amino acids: CASSQDLSLGVYEQYF.

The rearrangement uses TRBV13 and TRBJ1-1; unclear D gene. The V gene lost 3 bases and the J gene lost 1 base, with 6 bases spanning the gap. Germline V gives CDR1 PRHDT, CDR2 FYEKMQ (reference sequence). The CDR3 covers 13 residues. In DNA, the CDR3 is TGTGCCAGCAGCTTGGTACCGAACACTGAAGCTTTCTTT. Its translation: CASSLVPNTEAFF.

CDR3 protein: CASSLWQVLSGNTIYF. For the CDR3, the DNA is TGTGCCAGCAGTTTATGGCAGGTACTCTCTGGAAACACCATATATTTT. This chain links TRBV28 with TRBJ1-3; D is unclear. Germline V gene lookup returns CDR1 MDHEN and CDR2 SYDVKM. Between the trimmed V and J ends, which lost 0 bases and 0 bases, there was a span of 9 bases. CDR3 length: 16 residues.

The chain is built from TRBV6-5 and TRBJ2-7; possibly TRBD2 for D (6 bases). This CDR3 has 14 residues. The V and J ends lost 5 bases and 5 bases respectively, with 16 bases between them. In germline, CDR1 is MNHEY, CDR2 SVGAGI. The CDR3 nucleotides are TGTGCCAGCAGTACTGGGAGGACGGGGGACGAGCAGTACTTC. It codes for CASSTGRTGDEQYF.

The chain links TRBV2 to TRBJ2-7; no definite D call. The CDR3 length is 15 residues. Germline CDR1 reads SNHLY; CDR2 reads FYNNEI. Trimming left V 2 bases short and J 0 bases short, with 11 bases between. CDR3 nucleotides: TGTGCCAGCAGTGAAAGGGCGTTGAGCTCCTACGAGCAGTACTTC. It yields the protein CASSERALSSYEQYF. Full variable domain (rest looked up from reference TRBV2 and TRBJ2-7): EPEVTQTPSHQVTQMGQEVILRCVPISNHLYFYWYRQILGQKVEFLVSFYNNEISEKSEIFDDQFSVERPDGSNFTLKIRSTKLEDSAMYFCASSERALSSYEQYFGPGTRLTVT.

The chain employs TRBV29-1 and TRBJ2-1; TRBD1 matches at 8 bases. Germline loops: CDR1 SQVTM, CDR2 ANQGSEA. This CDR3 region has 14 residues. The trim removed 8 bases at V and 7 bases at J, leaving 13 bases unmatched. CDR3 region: CSMTGVENRNEQFF. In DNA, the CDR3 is TGCAGCATGACAGGGGTGGAGAATAGGAATGAGCAGTTCTTC.

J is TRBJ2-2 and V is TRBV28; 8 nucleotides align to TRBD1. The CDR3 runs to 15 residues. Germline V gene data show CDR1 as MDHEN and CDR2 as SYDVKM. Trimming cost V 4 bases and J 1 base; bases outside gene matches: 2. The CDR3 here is CASSSGTGNTGELFF. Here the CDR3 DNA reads TGTGCCAGCAGTTCGGGGACAGGGAACACCGGGGAGCTGTTTTTT. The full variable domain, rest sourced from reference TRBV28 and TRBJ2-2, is DVKVTQSSRYLVKRTGEKVFLECVQDMDHENMFWYRQDPGLGLRLIYFSYDVKMKEKGDIPEGYSVSREKKERFSLILESASTNQTSMYLCASSSGTGNTGELFFGEGSRLTVL.

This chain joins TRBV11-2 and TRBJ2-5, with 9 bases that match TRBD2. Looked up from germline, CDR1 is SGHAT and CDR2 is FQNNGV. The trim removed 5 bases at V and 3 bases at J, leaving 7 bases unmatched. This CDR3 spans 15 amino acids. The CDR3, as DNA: TGTGCCAGCAGCCCGCGACTAGCGGCTGAAGAGACCCAGTACTTC. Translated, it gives CASSPRLAAEETQYF.

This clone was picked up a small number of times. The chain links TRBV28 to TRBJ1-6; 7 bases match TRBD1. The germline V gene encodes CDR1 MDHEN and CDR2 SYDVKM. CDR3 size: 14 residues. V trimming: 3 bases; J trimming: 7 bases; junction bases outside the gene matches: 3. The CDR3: CASSFLQGNSPLHF. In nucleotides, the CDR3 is TGTGCCAGCAGTTTTTTACAGGGGAATTCACCCCTCCACTTT.

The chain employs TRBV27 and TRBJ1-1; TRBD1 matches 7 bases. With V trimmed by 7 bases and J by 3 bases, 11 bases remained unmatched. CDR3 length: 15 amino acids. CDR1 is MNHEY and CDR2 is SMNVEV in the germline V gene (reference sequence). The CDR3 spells CASIGVRTGDTEAFF. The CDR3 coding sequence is TGTGCCAGCATCGGCGTCAGGACAGGCGACACTGAAGCTTTCTTT.

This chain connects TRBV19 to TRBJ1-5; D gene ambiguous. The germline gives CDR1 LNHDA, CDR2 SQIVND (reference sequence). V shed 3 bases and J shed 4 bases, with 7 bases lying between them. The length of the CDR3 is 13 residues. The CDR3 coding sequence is TGTGCCAGTAGTATCCTGGGGAATCAGCCCCAGCATTTT. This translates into CASSILGNQPQHF.

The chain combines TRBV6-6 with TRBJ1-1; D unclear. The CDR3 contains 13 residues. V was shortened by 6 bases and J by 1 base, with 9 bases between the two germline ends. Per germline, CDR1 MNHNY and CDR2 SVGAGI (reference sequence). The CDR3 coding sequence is TGTGCCAGCAGATTCACGGCGAACACTGAAGCTTTCTTT. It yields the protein CASRFTANTEAFF.

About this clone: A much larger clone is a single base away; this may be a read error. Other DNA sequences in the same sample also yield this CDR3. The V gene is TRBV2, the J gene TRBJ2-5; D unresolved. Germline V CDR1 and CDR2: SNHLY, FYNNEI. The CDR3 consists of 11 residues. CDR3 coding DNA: TGTGCCAGCAGCGAAGAAGAGACCCAGTACTTC. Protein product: CASSEEETQYF.

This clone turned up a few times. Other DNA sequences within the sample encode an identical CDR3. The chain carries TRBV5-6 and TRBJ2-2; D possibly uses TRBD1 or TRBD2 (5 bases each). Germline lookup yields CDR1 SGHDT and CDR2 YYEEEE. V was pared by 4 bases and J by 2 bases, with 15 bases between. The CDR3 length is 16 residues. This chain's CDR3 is CASSLVAGTNTGELFF. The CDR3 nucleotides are TGTGCCAGCAGCCTGGTGGCAGGGACCAACACCGGGGAGCTGTTTTTT.

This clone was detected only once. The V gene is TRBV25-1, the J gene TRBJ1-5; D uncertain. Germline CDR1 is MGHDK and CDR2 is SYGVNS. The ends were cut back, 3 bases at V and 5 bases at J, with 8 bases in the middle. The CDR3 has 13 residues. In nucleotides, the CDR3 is TGTGCCAGCAGTGAGGCGGGTTATCAGCCCCAGCATTTT. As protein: CASSEAGYQPQHF. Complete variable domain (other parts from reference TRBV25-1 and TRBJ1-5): EADIYQTPRYLVIGTGKKITLECSQTMGHDKMYWYQQDPGMELHLIHYSYGVNSTEKGDLSSESTVSRIRTEHFPLTLESARPSHTSQYLCASSEAGYQPQHFGDGTRLSIL.

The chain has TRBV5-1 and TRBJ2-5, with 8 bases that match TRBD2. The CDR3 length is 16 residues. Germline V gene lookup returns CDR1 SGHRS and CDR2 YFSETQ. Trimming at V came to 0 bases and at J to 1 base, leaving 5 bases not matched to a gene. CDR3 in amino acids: CASSLEGGGPQETQYF. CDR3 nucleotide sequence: TGCGCCAGCAGCTTGGAGGGCGGGGGGCCCCAAGAGACCCAGTACTTC.

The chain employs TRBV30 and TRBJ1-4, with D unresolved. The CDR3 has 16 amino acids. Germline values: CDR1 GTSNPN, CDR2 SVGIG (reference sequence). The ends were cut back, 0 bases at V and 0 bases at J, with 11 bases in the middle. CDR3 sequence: CAWSVRQLATNEKLFF. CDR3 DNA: TGTGCCTGGAGTGTACGCCAGCTAGCAACTAATGAAAAACTGTTTTTT.

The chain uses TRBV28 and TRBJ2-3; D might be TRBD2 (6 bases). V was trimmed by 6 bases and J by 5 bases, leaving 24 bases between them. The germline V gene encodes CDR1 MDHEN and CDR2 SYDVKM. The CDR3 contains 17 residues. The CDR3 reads CASSSGAGLKGEDTQYF. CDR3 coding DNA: TGTGCCAGCAGCTCGGGTGCGGGGTTGAAAGGGGAAGATACGCAGTATTTT.

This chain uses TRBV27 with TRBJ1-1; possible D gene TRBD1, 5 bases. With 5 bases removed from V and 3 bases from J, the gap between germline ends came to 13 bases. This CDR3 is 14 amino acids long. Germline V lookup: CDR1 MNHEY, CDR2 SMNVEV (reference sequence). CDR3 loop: CASSKTRVDTEAFF. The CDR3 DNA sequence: TGTGCCAGCAGTAAAACCAGGGTAGACACTGAAGCTTTCTTT.

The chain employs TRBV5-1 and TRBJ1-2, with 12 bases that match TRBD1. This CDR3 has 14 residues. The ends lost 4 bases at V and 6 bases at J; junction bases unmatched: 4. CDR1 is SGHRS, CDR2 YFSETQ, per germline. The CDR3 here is CASSPGQGANGYTF. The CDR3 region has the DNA TGCGCCAGCAGCCCGGGACAGGGGGCGAATGGCTACACCTTC.

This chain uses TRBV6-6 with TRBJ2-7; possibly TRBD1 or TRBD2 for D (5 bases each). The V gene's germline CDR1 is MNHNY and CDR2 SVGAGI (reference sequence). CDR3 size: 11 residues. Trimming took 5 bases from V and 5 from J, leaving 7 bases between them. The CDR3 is CASSRDDEQYF. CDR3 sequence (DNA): TGTGCCAGCAGTAGGGACGACGAGCAGTACTTC.

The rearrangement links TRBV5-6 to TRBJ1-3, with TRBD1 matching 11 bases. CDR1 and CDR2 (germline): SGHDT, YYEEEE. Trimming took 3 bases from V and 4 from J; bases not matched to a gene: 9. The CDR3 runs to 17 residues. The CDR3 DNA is TGTGCCAGCAGCTCCGGGACAGGGGGAATAAGGGGAAACACCATATATTTT. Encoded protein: CASSSGTGGIRGNTIYF. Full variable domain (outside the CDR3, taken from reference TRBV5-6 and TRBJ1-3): DAGVTQSPTHLIKTRGQQVTLRCSPKSGHDTVSWYQQALGQGPQFIFQYYEEEERQRGNFPDRFSGHQFPNYSSELNVNALLLGDSALYLCASSSGTGGIRGNTIYFGEGSWLTVV.

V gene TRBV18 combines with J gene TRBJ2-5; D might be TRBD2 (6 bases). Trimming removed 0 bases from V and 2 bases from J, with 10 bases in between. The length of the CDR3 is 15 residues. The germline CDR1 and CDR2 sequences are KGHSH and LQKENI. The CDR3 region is CASSPPRGWQETQYF. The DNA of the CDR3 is TGTGCCAGCTCACCACCTCGGGGGTGGCAAGAGACCCAGTACTTC.

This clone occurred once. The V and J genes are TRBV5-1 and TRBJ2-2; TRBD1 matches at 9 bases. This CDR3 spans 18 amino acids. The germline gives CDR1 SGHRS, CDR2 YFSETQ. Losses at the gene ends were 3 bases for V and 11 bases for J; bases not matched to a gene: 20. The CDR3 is CASSWYPSGQGTIGELFF. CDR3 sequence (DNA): TGCGCCAGCAGCTGGTACCCTTCGGGACAGGGAACCATCGGAGAGCTGTTTTTT.